Here is one T cell receptor beta chain with its context. The target of this receptor is not known. Its ends do not fully match the called genes, so a read error is possible. These data come from a study of tumor and adjacent non-tumor tissue in lung cancer (dated by TCRdb to the late 2010s). In terms of the full investigation: By cancer type, the cohort comprised approximately twelve adenocarcinoma patients, 2 squamous cell carcinoma patients and 1 small cell lung cancer patient. Among the 15 or so patients, ages ranged from about 31 to 76 years, about 10 were men and 5 were women, and disease was TNM stage I to III. A total of approximately 130,000,000 productive TCRbeta reads were generated by sequencing, corresponding to an average of around 4 million reads per sample. The study compared bulk TCRbeta repertoires between lung tumor tissue and matched distant non-tumor lung tissue from over 13 lung cancer patients. A few dozen paired specimens, one tumor and one normal lung sample per patient, were profiled by TCRbeta CDR3 sequencing. Results and caveats for the whole study, not just this receptor: Because peripheral blood was not sequenced, the blood TCRbeta repertoires of the lung cancer patients in the study went unexamined. The methods do not name the sequencing platform or mention unique molecular identifiers. Only about 16 patients were included in the cohort, and the need for larger samples and more detailed clinical data was noted by the authors. Younger patients had significantly higher TCR diversity, and higher tumor TCR diversity was associated with shorter overall and disease-free survival. Tumor tissue showed significantly greater TCR diversity (inverse Simpson) than normal lung tissue (approximately 400 vs 170, P = 0.0075, Mann-Whitney U test). In normal lung, the top 100 clones accounted for a significantly larger cumulative share of the repertoire than in tumor tissue.

The library was generated by multiplex PCR. TCRdb records Illumina HiSeq 2500 as the sequencer. TCRbeta libraries were constructed through three rounds of nested PCR with primers (Table S4) according to protocols adapted from ARM-PCR. PCR products of 200-500 bp were gel-excised and purified with the QIAquick gel extraction kit before sequencing. The study's processing was this. Trimmomatic was used to clean the reads, FLASH merged the cleaned reads into complete CDR3 sequences, and MiTCR assigned the sequences to V(D)J germline segments. Clonal diversity was computed as the inverse Simpson's index with VDJtools. A read counted as productive if the sequence was in-frame and lacked a premature stop codon. In-frame beta chains were kept once TCRdb had trimmed the public reads at Q25 with fastp and called clones with MiXCR. Entries that share a CDR3 protein sequence are merged under the most common genes and DNA. The V and J calls reflect TCRdb's pipeline rather than the authors' work. Within this sample are roughly 200,000 distinct CDR3 sequences, with 70% to 75% of them counted one time only. The ten largest clones add up to roughly 24% of the sample.

RNA was isolated from bulk, unsorted tissue, and RNA quality was assessed with a NanoDrop ND-1000 and an Agilent 2100. Donors were newly diagnosed lung cancer patients admitted for thoracic surgery in China between August and November 2014, without prior chemotherapy. Patients with previous radiotherapy or chemotherapy, or with another concurrent cancer, were excluded from the study. Pieces of surgical tissue measuring about 1-2.1 cm3 were kept in RNAlater solution and held at -80 degrees C until needed. CDR1 and CDR2 (MGHRA, YSYEKL) derive from the germline V gene. The cysteine opens and the phenylalanine closes a CDR3 of 15 amino acids. Here the CDR3 DNA is all that survives: 45 bases in frame from base 1.

The rearranged chain carries TRBV4-1 and TRBJ2-7, with 7 central nucleotides matching TRBD1. This receptor was identified in a man in his sixties with non-small cell lung cancer. The specimen was lung tumor tissue. At the DNA level, the sequence is TGCGCCAGTAGCCAGGCCGTGACAGGGAAGTACGAGCAGTACTTC. Its amino acids are CASSQAVTGKYEQYF.